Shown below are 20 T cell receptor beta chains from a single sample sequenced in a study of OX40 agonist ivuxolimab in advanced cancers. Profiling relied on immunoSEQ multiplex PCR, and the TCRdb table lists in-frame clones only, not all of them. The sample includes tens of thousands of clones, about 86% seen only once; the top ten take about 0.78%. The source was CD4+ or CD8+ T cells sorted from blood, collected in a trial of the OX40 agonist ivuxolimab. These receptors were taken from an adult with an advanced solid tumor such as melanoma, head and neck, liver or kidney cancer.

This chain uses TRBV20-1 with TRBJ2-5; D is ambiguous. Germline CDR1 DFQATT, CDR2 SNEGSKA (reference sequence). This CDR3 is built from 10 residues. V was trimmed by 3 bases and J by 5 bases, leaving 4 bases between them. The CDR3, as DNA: TGCAGTGCTAGTTTGGAGACCCAGTACTTC. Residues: CSASLETQYF.

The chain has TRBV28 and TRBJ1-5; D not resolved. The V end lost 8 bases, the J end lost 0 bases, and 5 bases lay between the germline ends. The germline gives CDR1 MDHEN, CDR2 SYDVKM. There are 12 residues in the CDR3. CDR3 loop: CASDYSNQPQHF. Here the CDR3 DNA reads TGTGCCAGCGATTATAGCAATCAGCCCCAGCATTTT.

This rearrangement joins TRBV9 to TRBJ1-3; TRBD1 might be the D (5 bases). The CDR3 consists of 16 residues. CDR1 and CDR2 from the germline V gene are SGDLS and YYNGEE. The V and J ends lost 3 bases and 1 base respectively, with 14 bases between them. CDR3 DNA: TGTGCCAGCAGCGCCCGACAGTTCATGTCTGGAAACACCATATATTTT. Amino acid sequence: CASSARQFMSGNTIYF.

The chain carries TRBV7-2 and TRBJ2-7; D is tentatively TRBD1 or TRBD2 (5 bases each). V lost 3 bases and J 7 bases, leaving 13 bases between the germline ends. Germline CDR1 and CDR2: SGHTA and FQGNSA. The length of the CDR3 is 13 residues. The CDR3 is CASSFAGNREQYF. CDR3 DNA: TGTGCCAGCAGCTTTGCGGGCAACAGGGAGCAGTACTTC.

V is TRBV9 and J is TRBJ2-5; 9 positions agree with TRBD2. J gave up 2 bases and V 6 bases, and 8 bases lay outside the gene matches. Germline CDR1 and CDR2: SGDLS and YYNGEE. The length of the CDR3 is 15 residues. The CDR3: CASTLGGRDQETQYF. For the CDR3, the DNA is TGTGCCAGCACCCTGGGCGGGAGGGATCAAGAGACCCAGTACTTC.

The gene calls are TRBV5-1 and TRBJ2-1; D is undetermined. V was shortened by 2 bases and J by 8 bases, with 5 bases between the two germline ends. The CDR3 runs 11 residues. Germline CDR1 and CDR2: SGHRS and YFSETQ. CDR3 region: CASSLAYEQFF. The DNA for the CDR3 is TGCGCCAGCAGCTTAGCGTATGAGCAGTTCTTC.

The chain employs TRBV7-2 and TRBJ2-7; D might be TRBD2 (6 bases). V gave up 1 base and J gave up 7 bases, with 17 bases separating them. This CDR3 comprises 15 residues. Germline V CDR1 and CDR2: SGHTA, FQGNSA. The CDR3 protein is CASSLEGGTLREQYF. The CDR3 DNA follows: TGTGCCAGCAGCTTAGAGGGCGGGACCCTCCGAGAGCAGTACTTC.

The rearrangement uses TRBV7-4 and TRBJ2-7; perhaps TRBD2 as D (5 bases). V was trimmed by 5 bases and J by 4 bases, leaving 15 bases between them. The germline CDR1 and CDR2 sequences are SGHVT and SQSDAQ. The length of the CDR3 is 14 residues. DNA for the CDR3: TGTGCCAGCAGCGGCGACTACACACCTTACGAGCAGTACTTC. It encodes CASSGDYTPYEQYF.

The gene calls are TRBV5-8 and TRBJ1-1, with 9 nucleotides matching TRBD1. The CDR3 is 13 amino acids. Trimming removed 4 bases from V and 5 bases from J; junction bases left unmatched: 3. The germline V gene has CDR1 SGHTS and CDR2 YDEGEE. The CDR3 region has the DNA TGTGCCAGCAGCACGGACAGGGGAACTGAAGCTTTCTTT. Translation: CASSTDRGTEAFF.

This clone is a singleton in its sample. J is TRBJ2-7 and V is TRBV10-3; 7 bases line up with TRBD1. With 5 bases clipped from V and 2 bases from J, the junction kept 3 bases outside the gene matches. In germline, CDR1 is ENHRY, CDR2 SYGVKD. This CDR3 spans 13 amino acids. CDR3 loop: CAISTGQPYEQYF. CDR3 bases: TGTGCCATCAGTACGGGACAGCCCTACGAGCAGTACTTC.

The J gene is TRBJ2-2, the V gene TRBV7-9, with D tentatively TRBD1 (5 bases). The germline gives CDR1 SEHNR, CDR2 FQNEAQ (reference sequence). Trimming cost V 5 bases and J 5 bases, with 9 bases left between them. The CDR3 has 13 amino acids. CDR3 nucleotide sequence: TGTGCCAGCAGCCTACAGGTTACCGGGGAGCTGTTTTTT. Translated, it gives CASSLQVTGELFF.

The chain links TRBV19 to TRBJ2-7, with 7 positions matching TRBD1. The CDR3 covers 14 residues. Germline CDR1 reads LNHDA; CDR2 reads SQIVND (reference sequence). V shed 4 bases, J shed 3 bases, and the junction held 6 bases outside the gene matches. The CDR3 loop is CASSTRQGVYEQYF. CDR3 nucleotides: TGTGCCAGTAGTACCAGACAGGGTGTCTACGAGCAGTACTTC.

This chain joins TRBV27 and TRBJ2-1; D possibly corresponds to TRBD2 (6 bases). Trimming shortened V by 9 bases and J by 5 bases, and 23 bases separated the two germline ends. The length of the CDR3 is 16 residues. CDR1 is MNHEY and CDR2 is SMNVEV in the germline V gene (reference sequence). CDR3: CASKVAPGVWDNEQFF. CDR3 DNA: TGTGCCAGTAAAGTTGCCCCGGGAGTGTGGGACAATGAGCAGTTCTTC.

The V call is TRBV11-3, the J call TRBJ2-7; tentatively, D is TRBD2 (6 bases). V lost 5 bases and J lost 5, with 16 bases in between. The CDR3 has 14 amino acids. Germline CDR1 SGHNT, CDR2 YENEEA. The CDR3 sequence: CASSGGRSQDEQYF. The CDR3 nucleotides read TGTGCCAGCAGCGGAGGGAGAAGCCAAGACGAGCAGTACTTC. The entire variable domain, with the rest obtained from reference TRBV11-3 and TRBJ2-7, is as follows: EAGVVQSPRYKIIEKKQPVAFWCNPISGHNTLYWYLQNLGQGPELLIRYENEEAVDDSQLPKDRFSAERLKGVDSTLKIQPAELGDSAVYLCASSGGRSQDEQYFGPGTRLTVT.

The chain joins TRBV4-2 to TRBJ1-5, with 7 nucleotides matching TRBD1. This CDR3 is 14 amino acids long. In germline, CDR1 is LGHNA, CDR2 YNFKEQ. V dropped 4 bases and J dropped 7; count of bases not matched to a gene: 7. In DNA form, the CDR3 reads TGTGCCAGCAGCCCGACAGGGAAGGGCCAGCCCCAGCATTTT. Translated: CASSPTGKGQPQHF.

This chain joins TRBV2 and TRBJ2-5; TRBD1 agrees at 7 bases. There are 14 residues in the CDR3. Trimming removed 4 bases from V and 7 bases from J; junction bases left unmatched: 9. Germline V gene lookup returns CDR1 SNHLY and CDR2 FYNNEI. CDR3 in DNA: TGTGCCAGCAGTGGAATTACAGGGGAGATGACCCAGTACTTC. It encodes CASSGITGEMTQYF.

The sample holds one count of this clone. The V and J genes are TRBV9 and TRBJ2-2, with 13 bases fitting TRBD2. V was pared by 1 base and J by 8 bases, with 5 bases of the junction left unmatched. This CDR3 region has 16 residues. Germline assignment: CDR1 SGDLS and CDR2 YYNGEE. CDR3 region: CASSVTTSGRAGELFF. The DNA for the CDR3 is TGTGCCAGCAGCGTAACTACTAGCGGGAGGGCTGGGGAGCTGTTTTTT.

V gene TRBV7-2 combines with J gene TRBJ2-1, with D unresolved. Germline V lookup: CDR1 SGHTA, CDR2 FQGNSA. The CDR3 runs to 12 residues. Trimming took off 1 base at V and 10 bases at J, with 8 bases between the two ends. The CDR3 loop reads CASSLVLFEQFF. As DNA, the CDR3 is TGTGCCAGCAGCTTAGTCCTATTCGAGCAGTTCTTC.

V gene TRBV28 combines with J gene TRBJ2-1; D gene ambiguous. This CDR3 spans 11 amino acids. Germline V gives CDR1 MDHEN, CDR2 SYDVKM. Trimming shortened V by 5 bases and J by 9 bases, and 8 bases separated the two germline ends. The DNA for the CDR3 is TGTGCCAGCAGTACTAAGATTGAGCAGTTCTTC. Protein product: CASSTKIEQFF.

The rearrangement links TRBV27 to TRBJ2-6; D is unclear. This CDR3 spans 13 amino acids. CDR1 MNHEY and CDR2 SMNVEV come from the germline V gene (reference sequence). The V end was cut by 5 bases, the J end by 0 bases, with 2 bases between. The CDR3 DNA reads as TGTGCCAGCAGTATCTCTGGGGCCAACGTCCTGACTTTC. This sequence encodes CASSISGANVLTF. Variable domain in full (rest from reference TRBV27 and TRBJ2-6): EAQVTQNPRYLITVTGKKLTVTCSQNMNHEYMSWYRQDPGLGLRQIYYSMNVEVTDKGDVPEGYKVSRKEKRNFPLILESPSPNQTSLYFCASSISGANVLTFGAGSRLTVL.